One sample yielded the 28 T cell receptor beta chains listed below, sequenced in a study of cytomegalovirus exposure and HLA in healthy donors. The repertoire was sequenced with immunoSEQ multiplex PCR; TCRdb's copy has only in-frame clones and lacks some. The table has around 140,000 clones, around 87% seen once; the top ten hold just under 9%. The sequenced material came from PBMCs. The receptors come from a man aged 18 to 30 in good health and CMV-seropositive.

This chain joins TRBV30 and TRBJ2-1; 16 bases agree with TRBD2. The CDR3 has 22 residues. Germline values: CDR1 GTSNPN, CDR2 SVGIG (reference sequence). V lost 4 bases and J lost 2; bases outside the gene matches: 20. CDR3 bases: TGTGCCTGGAAAGACCACAGGTCCGTGGGACTAGCGGGAGGGTTGACCTACAATGAGCAGTTCTTC. It encodes CAWKDHRSVGLAGGLTYNEQFF.

The chain has TRBV7-3 and TRBJ1-4, with D uncertain. Germline CDR1 and CDR2: SGHTA and FQGTGA. The CDR3 spans 15 residues. V was trimmed by 0 bases and J by 8 bases, leaving 13 bases between them. CDR3 coding DNA: TGTGCCAGCAGCTTAACCGCCGGGGTGGGAGAAAAACTGTTTTTT. It codes for CASSLTAGVGEKLFF.

The V gene is TRBV7-8, the J gene TRBJ1-2; 7 positions agree with TRBD1. Germline assignment: CDR1 SGHVS and CDR2 FQNEAQ. The CDR3 contains 14 residues. The V and J ends lost 5 bases and 8 bases, in that order; junction bases with no gene match: 11. CDR3: CASSAGGRAGGYTF. In DNA, the CDR3 is TGTGCCAGCAGCGCAGGGGGAAGGGCAGGAGGCTACACCTTC. Full variable domain (rest looked up from reference TRBV7-8 and TRBJ1-2): GAGVSQSPRYKVAKRGQDVALRCDPISGHVSLFWYQQALGQGPEFLTYFQNEAQLDKSGLPSDRFFAERPEGSVSTLKIQRTQQEDSAVYLCASSAGGRAGGYTFGSGTRLTVV.

This clone was counted between two and nine times. The chain uses TRBV15 and TRBJ1-1; D gene ambiguous. Germline V gene sequence: CDR1 LNHNV, CDR2 YYDKDF (reference sequence). The CDR3 runs to 15 residues. The V end lost 5 bases, the J end lost 1 base, and 14 bases lay between the germline ends. The CDR3 is CATSVSPGPNTEAFF. Written as DNA, the CDR3 is TGTGCCACCAGCGTCTCTCCGGGTCCGAACACTGAAGCTTTCTTT.

This clone has more than one count but fewer than ten. V is TRBV27 and J is TRBJ2-3; 8 bases map to TRBD1. This CDR3 has 13 amino acids. V shed 6 bases and J 4 bases; nucleotides not matched to a gene: 3. The germline V gene encodes CDR1 MNHEY and CDR2 SMNVEV (reference sequence). CDR3 in amino acids: CASRDRVPDTQYF. Here the CDR3 DNA reads TGTGCCAGCAGGGACAGGGTTCCAGATACGCAGTATTTT.

This chain joins TRBV27 and TRBJ2-3; TRBD2 aligns across 13 bases. Germline V lookup: CDR1 MNHEY, CDR2 SMNVEV (reference sequence). The CDR3 has 16 amino acids. With V trimmed by 6 bases and J by 1 base, 4 bases remained unmatched. CDR3 sequence (DNA): TGTGCCAGCAGATCTGGGACTAGCGGGGGCACAGATACGCAGTATTTT. Protein: CASRSGTSGGTDTQYF.

On this clone itself: The sample contains more than one DNA sequence encoding this CDR3. The chain employs TRBV10-3 and TRBJ2-7; D gene uncertain. The CDR3 contains 12 residues. CDR1 and CDR2 from the germline V gene are ENHRY and SYGVKD. V gave up 0 bases and J gave up 4 bases, with 4 bases separating them. The CDR3 nucleotides are TGTGCCATCAGTGAGTCACGGTACGAGCAGTACTTC. It specifies CAISESRYEQYF.

J is TRBJ1-2 and V is TRBV5-1, with D uncertain. The CDR3 runs 14 residues. V dropped 4 bases and J dropped 2 bases, with 12 bases sitting between them. Germline assignment: CDR1 SGHRS and CDR2 YFSETQ. This CDR3 is CASSTDAGNYGYTF. In DNA form, the CDR3 reads TGCGCCAGCAGCACTGACGCAGGAAACTATGGCTACACCTTC.

The count of this clone is one. For the CDR3, the DNA is TGTGCCAGCAGCTTAGGCCAGGCGAATAATGAAAAACTGTTTTTT. Protein product: CASSLGQANNEKLFF. The chain carries TRBV7-6 and TRBJ1-4; D is ambiguous. The CDR3 spans 15 residues. Germline values: CDR1 SGHVS, CDR2 FNYEAQ. Trimming shortened V by 1 base and J by 4 bases, and 10 bases separated the two germline ends.

The CDR3 region has the DNA TGTGCCAGCAGTGGCGGACATTACGGCTACACCTTC. Residues: CASSGGHYGYTF. This chain links TRBV6-5 with TRBJ1-2; D possibly corresponds to TRBD1 (5 bases). Per the germline V gene, CDR1 is MNHEY and CDR2 is SVGAGI. V was shortened by 5 bases and J by 8 bases, with 12 bases between the two germline ends. CDR3 length equals 12 residues.

The table lists this clone with a few counts. The J gene is TRBJ1-2, the V gene TRBV6-6; 7 nucleotides align to TRBD1. Germline CDR1 is MNHNY and CDR2 is SVGAGI (reference sequence). Losses at the gene ends were 7 bases for V and 7 bases for J; bases not matched to a gene: 12. The CDR3 spans 14 residues. The CDR3 sequence is CASTRDSLLGGYTF. CDR3 sequence (DNA): TGTGCCAGCACCCGGGACAGCCTTTTGGGTGGCTACACCTTC.

V is TRBV14 and J is TRBJ1-6; D not resolved. This CDR3 region has 13 residues. Between the trimmed V and J ends, which lost 0 bases and 8 bases, there was a span of 5 bases. The V gene's germline CDR1 is SGHDN and CDR2 FVKESK. CDR3 region: CASSQDQYSPLHF. For the CDR3, the DNA is TGTGCCAGCAGCCAAGATCAGTATTCACCCCTCCACTTT.

The chain combines TRBV7-9 with TRBJ1-1; TRBD1 matches at 10 bases. The CDR3 loop spans 15 amino acids. Per the germline V gene, CDR1 is SEHNR and CDR2 is FQNEAQ (reference sequence). Trimming at V came to 3 bases and at J to 5 bases, leaving 6 bases not matched to a gene. In DNA, the CDR3 is TGTGCCAGCAGCTTCGCGGACAGGGGGAAAACTGAAGCTTTCTTT. It yields the protein CASSFADRGKTEAFF.

This chain links TRBV6-1 with TRBJ1-2; the D gene is possibly TRBD1 (5 bases). Germline V gene lookup returns CDR1 MNHNS and CDR2 SASEGT. V was trimmed by 6 bases and J by 8 bases, leaving 16 bases between them. The CDR3 loop spans 13 amino acids. This CDR3 is CASSETGKVGYTF. CDR3 bases: TGTGCCAGCAGCGAAACAGGAAAGGTGGGCTACACCTTC.

The V call is TRBV5-1, the J call TRBJ2-7; no firm D call. The CDR3 has 14 residues. The V and J ends lost 0 bases and 5 bases respectively, with 12 bases between them. Germline lookup yields CDR1 SGHRS and CDR2 YFSETQ. CDR3 sequence (DNA): TGCGCCAGCAGCTTGGCAGGCTCCTTGGACGAGCAGTACTTC. Its translation is CASSLAGSLDEQYF.

The chain combines TRBV2 with TRBJ2-3; D may be TRBD1 (6 bases). The CDR3 is 14 residues long. Germline CDR1 reads SNHLY; CDR2 reads FYNNEI. Deletions cut 6 bases from V and 2 bases from J, with 12 bases between. The DNA for the CDR3 is TGTGCCAGCAGAGGTCGGACAGCCACAGATACGCAGTATTTT. Its protein is CASRGRTATDTQYF.

J is TRBJ1-3 and V is TRBV11-2; D remains unclear. Germline V gene sequence: CDR1 SGHAT, CDR2 FQNNGV. V was shortened by 2 bases and J by 11 bases, with 7 bases between the two germline ends. The CDR3 spans 11 residues. This CDR3 reads CASSLILPIYF. The CDR3 DNA sequence: TGTGCCAGCAGCTTAATACTCCCCATATATTTT.

This clone has just one count. The rearrangement links TRBV2 to TRBJ1-1; perhaps TRBD1 as D (5 bases). This CDR3 comprises 13 residues. Trimming took off 7 bases at V and 7 bases at J, with 16 bases between the two ends. Germline V gives CDR1 SNHLY, CDR2 FYNNEI. CDR3 sequence (DNA): TGTGCCAGCACCCAGGGAGGGGTCGGTGAAGCTTTCTTT. Translating it yields CASTQGGVGEAFF.

This clone was counted only a few times. The rearrangement uses TRBV5-1 and TRBJ2-7; a weak D match, TRBD1 (6 bases). From germline, CDR1 is SGHRS and CDR2 YFSETQ. The CDR3 sequence is 15 residues long. The V end lost 1 base, the J end lost 2 bases, and 13 bases lay between the germline ends. CDR3 bases: TGCGCCAGCAGCTTGCTCACAGGGTACGCCTACGAGCAGTACTTC. The encoded protein is CASSLLTGYAYEQYF.

The chain employs TRBV7-9 and TRBJ1-4; D is ambiguous. The V gene lost 3 bases and the J gene lost 7 bases, with 15 bases spanning the gap. Germline loops: CDR1 SEHNR, CDR2 FQNEAQ (reference sequence). This CDR3 comprises 15 residues. The CDR3 DNA reads TGTGCCAGCAGCTTCCCAGAGAGGGAGGGTGAAAAACTGTTTTTT. It yields the protein CASSFPEREGEKLFF.

The chain has TRBV6-5 and TRBJ2-1, with a tentative D call TRBD2 (6 bases). Trimming removed 3 bases from V and 7 bases from J, with 7 bases in between. The CDR3 is 12 residues long. Germline values: CDR1 MNHEY, CDR2 SVGAGI. CDR3 region: CASSYRENEQFF. The CDR3 DNA follows: TGTGCCAGCAGTTATCGGGAGAATGAGCAGTTCTTC.

This chain joins TRBV19 and TRBJ1-3; the D is unclear. The CDR3 totals 16 residues. The V gene's germline CDR1 is LNHDA and CDR2 SQIVND (reference sequence). V was cut by 7 bases and J by 4 bases, with 20 bases left in between. The CDR3 loop is CASNLVDTYWGNTIYF. The CDR3 bases are TGTGCCAGTAATCTCGTCGACACTTACTGGGGAAACACCATATATTTT.

This clone has a single count. The chain links TRBV5-1 to TRBJ1-2; D gene unclear. The ends were cut back, 2 bases at V and 1 base at J, with 9 bases in the middle. Germline CDR1 is SGHRS and CDR2 is YFSETQ. The CDR3 is 14 amino acids. CDR3 in DNA: TGCGCCAGCAGCTTCCAGGATATTAACTATGGCTACACCTTC. The encoded protein is CASSFQDINYGYTF.

CDR3 amino acids: CAWTRLGSSYNSPLHF. The CDR3 DNA reads TGTGCCTGGACGAGGTTGGGGAGCTCCTATAATTCACCCCTCCACTTT. This chain links TRBV30 with TRBJ1-6; D is undetermined. Trimming stripped 4 bases from V and 0 bases from J, with 13 bases between. There are 16 residues in the CDR3. Germline CDR1 GTSNPN, CDR2 SVGIG (reference sequence).

The chain combines TRBV5-6 with TRBJ1-1; D uncertain. The germline V and J ends were trimmed by 5 bases and 0 bases, with 8 bases remaining between them. This CDR3 is built from 13 residues. From germline, CDR1 is SGHDT and CDR2 YYEEEE. The CDR3 DNA reads TGTGCCAGCAGACAGACCTTGAACACTGAAGCTTTCTTT. Translated: CASRQTLNTEAFF.

This clone was seen more than once but under ten times. The chain carries TRBV11-2 and TRBJ2-7; D is perhaps TRBD2 (5 bases). This CDR3 is built from 13 residues. Deletions cut 8 bases from V and 4 bases from J, with 15 bases between. Germline V gene data show CDR1 as SGHAT and CDR2 as FQNNGV. The CDR3 nucleotides are TGTGCCAGCTGCGAGGTCCCGGGGTACGAGCAGTACTTC. It codes for CASCEVPGYEQYF.

V is TRBV28 and J is TRBJ2-7; weak D call: TRBD1 (6 bases). Germline CDR1 reads MDHEN; CDR2 reads SYDVKM. The CDR3 loop spans 14 amino acids. Trimming cost V 5 bases and J 0 bases, with 11 bases left between them. CDR3 protein: CASSSRDISYEQYF. In DNA form, the CDR3 reads TGTGCCAGCAGTAGCCGGGACATCTCCTACGAGCAGTACTTC.

The chain carries TRBV7-6 and TRBJ1-3; D is perhaps TRBD1 (6 bases). The CDR3 totals 17 residues. Per germline, CDR1 SGHVS and CDR2 FNYEAQ. V lost 0 bases to trimming and J lost 0 bases, with 12 bases between them. The CDR3, as DNA: TGTGCCAGCAGCTTAGCTACAGGGCTGAGCTCTGGAAACACCATATATTTT. Residues: CASSLATGLSSGNTIYF.